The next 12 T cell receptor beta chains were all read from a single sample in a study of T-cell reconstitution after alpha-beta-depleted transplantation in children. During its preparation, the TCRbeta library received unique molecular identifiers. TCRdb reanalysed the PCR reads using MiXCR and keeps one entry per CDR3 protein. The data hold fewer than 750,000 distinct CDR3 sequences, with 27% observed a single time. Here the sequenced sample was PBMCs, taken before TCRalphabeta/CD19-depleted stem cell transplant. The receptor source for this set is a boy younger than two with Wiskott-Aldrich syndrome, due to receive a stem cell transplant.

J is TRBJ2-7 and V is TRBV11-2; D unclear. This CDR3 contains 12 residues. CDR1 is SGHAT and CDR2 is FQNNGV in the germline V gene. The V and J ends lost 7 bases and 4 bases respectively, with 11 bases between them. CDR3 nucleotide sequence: TGTGCCAGCACCCTCGTAGGGTACGAGCAGTACTTC. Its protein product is CASTLVGYEQYF.

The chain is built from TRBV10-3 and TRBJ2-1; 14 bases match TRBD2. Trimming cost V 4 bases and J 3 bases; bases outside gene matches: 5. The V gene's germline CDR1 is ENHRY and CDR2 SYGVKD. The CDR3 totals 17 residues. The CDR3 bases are TGTGCCATCAGTGGGACTAGCGGGAGGACGGGCTACAATGAGCAGTTCTTC. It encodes CAISGTSGRTGYNEQFF.

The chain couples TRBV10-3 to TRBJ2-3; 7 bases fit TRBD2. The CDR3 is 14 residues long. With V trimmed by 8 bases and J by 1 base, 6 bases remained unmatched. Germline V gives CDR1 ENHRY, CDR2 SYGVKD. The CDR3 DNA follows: TGTGCCATCGGACTAGGATCGGGCACAGATACGCAGTATTTT. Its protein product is CAIGLGSGTDTQYF.

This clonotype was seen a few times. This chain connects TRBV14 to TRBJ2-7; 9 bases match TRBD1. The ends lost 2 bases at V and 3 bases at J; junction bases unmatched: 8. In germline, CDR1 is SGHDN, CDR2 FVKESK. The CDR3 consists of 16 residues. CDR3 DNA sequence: TGTGCCAGCAGCCAAAAAAGACAGACAGGGGGCTACGAGCAGTACTTC. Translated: CASSQKRQTGGYEQYF.

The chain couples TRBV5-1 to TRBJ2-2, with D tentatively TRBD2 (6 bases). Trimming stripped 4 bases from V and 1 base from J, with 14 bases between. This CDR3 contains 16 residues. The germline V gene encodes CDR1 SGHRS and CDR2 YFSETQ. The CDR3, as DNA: TGCGCCAGCAGCCTAAACCGGGACTTGAACACCGGGGAGCTGTTTTTT. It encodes CASSLNRDLNTGELFF.

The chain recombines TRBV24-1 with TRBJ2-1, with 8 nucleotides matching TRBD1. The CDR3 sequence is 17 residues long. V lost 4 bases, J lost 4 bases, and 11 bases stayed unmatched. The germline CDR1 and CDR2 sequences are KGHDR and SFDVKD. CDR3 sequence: CATSDGTGKGRYNEQFF. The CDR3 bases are TGTGCCACCAGTGACGGGACAGGTAAGGGAAGGTACAATGAGCAGTTCTTC.

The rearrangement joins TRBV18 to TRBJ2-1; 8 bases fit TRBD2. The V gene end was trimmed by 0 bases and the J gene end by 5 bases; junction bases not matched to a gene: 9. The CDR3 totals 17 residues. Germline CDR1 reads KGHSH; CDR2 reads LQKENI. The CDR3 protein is CASSPPREREINNEQFF. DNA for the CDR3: TGTGCCAGCTCACCACCGAGGGAGCGGGAGATCAACAATGAGCAGTTCTTC. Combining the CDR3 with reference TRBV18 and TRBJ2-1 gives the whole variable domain NAGVMQNPRHLVRRRGQEARLRCSPMKGHSHVYWYRQLPEEGLKFMVYLQKENIIDESGMPKERFSAEFPKEGPSILRIQQVVRGDSAAYFCASSPPREREINNEQFFGPGTRLTVL.

DNA for the CDR3: TGCAGTGCTAGGAGATCAGGGGCCCTGGTCTATGGCTACACCTTC. Translating gives CSARRSGALVYGYTF. The chain employs TRBV20-1 and TRBJ1-2, with D possibly being TRBD1 (6 bases). The CDR3 runs to 15 residues. Trimming shortened V by 3 bases and J by 4 bases, and 18 bases separated the two germline ends. In germline, CDR1 is DFQATT, CDR2 SNEGSKA (reference sequence).

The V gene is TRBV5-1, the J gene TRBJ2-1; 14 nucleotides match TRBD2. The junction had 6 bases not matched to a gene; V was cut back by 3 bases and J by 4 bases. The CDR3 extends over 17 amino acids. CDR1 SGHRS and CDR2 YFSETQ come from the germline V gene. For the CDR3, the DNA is TGCGCCAGCAGCTGGGGACTAGCGGGAGTTTTTTACAATGAGCAGTTCTTC. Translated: CASSWGLAGVFYNEQFF.

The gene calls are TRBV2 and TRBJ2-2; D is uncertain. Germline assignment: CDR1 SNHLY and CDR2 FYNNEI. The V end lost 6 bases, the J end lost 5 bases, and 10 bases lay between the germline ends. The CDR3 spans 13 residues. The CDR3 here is CASRRAPTGELFF. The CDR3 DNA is TGTGCCAGCAGACGAGCCCCGACCGGGGAGCTGTTTTTT.

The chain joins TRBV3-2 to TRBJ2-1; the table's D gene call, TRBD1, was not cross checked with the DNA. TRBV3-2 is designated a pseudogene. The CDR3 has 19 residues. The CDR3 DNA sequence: TGTGCCTCCTCCCAAACGGTCCCGCGTCTGGCGAGCTCCTACAATGAGCAGTTCTTC. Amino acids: CASSQTVPRLASSYNEQFF.

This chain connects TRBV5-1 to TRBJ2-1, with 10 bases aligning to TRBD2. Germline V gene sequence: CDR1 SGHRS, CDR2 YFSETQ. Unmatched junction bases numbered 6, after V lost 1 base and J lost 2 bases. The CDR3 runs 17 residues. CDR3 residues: CASSLPPSGSPYNEQFF. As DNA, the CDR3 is TGCGCCAGCAGCTTGCCCCCTAGCGGGAGTCCCTACAATGAGCAGTTCTTC. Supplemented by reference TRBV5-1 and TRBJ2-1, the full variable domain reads KAGVTQTPRYLIKTRGQQVTLSCSPISGHRSVSWYQQTPGQGLQFLFEYFSETQRNKGNFPGRFSGRQFSNSRSEMNVSTLELGDSALYLCASSLPPSGSPYNEQFFGPGTRLTVL.